The 26 T cell receptor beta chains listed next were all sequenced from one sample in a study of Graves' ophthalmopathy and Graves' hyperthyroidism. From RNA, the CDR3 regions of TCR beta chains were amplified and sequenced. In the first round, RT-PCR was carried out with HTBI primers, and a multiplex PCR formed the second round. TCRdb passed the multiplex PCR reads through MiXCR, listing each CDR3 protein once. The repertoire has about 400,000 distinct CDR3 sequences, approximately 15% of them found once; the top ten carry roughly 7%. The sequenced sample consisted of peripheral blood. The receptors shown here come from a woman under 30 with stable Graves' hyperthyroidism.

The sample holds many counts of this clonotype. The chain links TRBV5-5 to TRBJ1-1; possibly TRBD1 for D (5 bases). The CDR3 contains 16 residues. Germline CDR1 is SGHKS and CDR2 is YYEKEE (reference sequence). V dropped 4 bases and J dropped 6 bases, with 22 bases sitting between them. In nucleotides, the CDR3 is TGTGCCAGCAGCCCGCTCTTCGGGGCCGGGGCCCCTGAAGCTTTCTTT. Protein sequence: CASSPLFGAGAPEAFF.

V and J are TRBV2 and TRBJ1-1; D might be TRBD1 (6 bases). Germline V gives CDR1 SNHLY, CDR2 FYNNEI. V gave up 4 bases and J gave up 4 bases, with 19 bases separating them. The CDR3 sequence is 16 residues long. The CDR3 sequence: CASSGGPTDWSTEAFF. The CDR3 DNA reads TGTGCCAGCAGTGGGGGGCCGACAGATTGGAGCACTGAAGCTTTCTTT.

This clonotype came up a few times. The chain is built from TRBV5-1 and TRBJ2-7; TRBD1 matches 8 bases. J gave up 3 bases and V 4 bases, and 9 bases lay outside the gene matches. Germline loops: CDR1 SGHRS, CDR2 YFSETQ. The CDR3 is 15 residues long. In DNA form, the CDR3 reads TGCGCCAGCAGCCCCGGACAGGGTAGAATCTACGAGCAGTACTTC. It codes for CASSPGQGRIYEQYF.

This clonotype was recorded at least ten times. This chain joins TRBV15 and TRBJ1-2; possible D gene TRBD1, 5 bases. The CDR3 sequence is 16 residues long. Germline V lookup: CDR1 LNHNV, CDR2 YYDKDF (reference sequence). Trimming removed 5 bases from V and 5 bases from J, with 21 bases in between. CDR3 loop: CATSGAGEIRPYGYTF. The DNA for the CDR3 is TGTGCCACCAGCGGGGCGGGGGAGATAAGGCCATATGGCTACACCTTC.

In this sample, this clonotype turned up many times. The chain uses TRBV28 and TRBJ1-1; no clear D gene. Per the germline V gene, CDR1 is MDHEN and CDR2 is SYDVKM. There are 14 residues in the CDR3. Trimming left V 6 bases short and J 3 bases short, with 14 bases between. CDR3 nucleotide sequence: TGTGCCAGCAGCCTTAAGGACTGGGACACTGAAGCTTTCTTT. Translation gives CASSLKDWDTEAFF.

This clonotype was seen a few times. The gene calls are TRBV5-1 and TRBJ1-1; no clear D gene. In germline, CDR1 is SGHRS, CDR2 YFSETQ. Trimming took 5 bases from V and 8 from J, leaving 13 bases between them. CDR3 length equals 12 residues. The CDR3 reads CASSGVGFEAFF. In nucleotides, the CDR3 is TGCGCCAGCAGTGGGGTGGGTTTCGAAGCTTTCTTT. Full variable domain (remainder filled in from reference TRBV5-1 and TRBJ1-1): KAGVTQTPRYLIKTRGQQVTLSCSPISGHRSVSWYQQTPGQGLQFLFEYFSETQRNKGNFPGRFSGRQFSNSRSEMNVSTLELGDSALYLCASSGVGFEAFFGQGTRLTVV.

This clonotype was counted at least ten times. The V gene is TRBV29-1, the J gene TRBJ1-1, with D tentatively TRBD1 (6 bases). The length of the CDR3 is 14 residues. Germline V gene lookup returns CDR1 SQVTM and CDR2 ANQGSEA. Trimming pared 7 bases from V and 0 bases from J, leaving 15 bases between. The CDR3 sequence: CSGGGGRVNTEAFF. The CDR3 DNA reads TGCAGCGGTGGAGGGGGAAGAGTGAACACTGAAGCTTTCTTT.

For this clonotype: An end of the junction does not agree with germline; a read error may underlie this. The chain recombines TRBV20-1 with TRBJ2-4; possibly TRBD2 for D (6 bases). This CDR3 has 17 residues. CDR1 DFQATT and CDR2 SNEGSKA come from the germline V gene (reference sequence). Here the CDR3 reads CSARDHGGVAAKNMQYF. The CDR3, as DNA: TGCAGTGCTAGAGATCATGGGGGAGTAGCGGCCAAAAACATGCAGTACTTC.

This clonotype was recorded many times. This chain uses TRBV20-1 with TRBJ1-1; D is undetermined. The germline V and J ends were trimmed by 2 bases and 1 base, with 5 bases remaining between them. CDR3 size: 12 residues. Germline CDR1 reads DFQATT; CDR2 reads SNEGSKA (reference sequence). The CDR3 DNA follows: TGCAGTGCTAGAAGGGCGAACACTGAAGCTTTCTTT. This encodes CSARRANTEAFF.

Many counts were recorded for this clonotype. V and J are TRBV28 and TRBJ2-7; the D gene is possibly TRBD1 (6 bases). Germline assignment: CDR1 MDHEN and CDR2 SYDVKM. V was clipped by 1 base and J by 7 bases, with 14 bases between them. The CDR3 is made up of 14 amino acids. CDR3 coding DNA: TGTGCCAGCAGTTTATTCAGGGGTACGATGGAGCAGTACTTC. The encoded protein is CASSLFRGTMEQYF.

In its sample, this clonotype was seen many times. The J gene is TRBJ2-5, the V gene TRBV19; no clear D gene. The CDR3 spans 11 residues. Germline CDR1 reads LNHDA; CDR2 reads SQIVND (reference sequence). V lost 7 bases and J lost 1, with 4 bases in between. Here the CDR3 DNA reads TGTGCCAGTACGGGCCAAGAGACCCAGTACTTC. It codes for CASTGQETQYF.

Comment on this clonotype: A clone one base away is much larger, so this may be a read error. The DNA of the CDR3 is TGTGCCAGCAGCTTCGATACGCGGGGAAACACCGGGGAGCTGTTTTTT. Protein: CASSFDTRGNTGELFF. The chain joins TRBV11-1 to TRBJ2-2; weak D call: TRBD2 (6 bases). The CDR3 sequence is 16 residues long. V lost 3 bases and J lost 2, with 13 bases in between. Germline-derived CDR1 and CDR2 are SGHAT and FQDESV (reference sequence).

The chain is built from TRBV7-8 and TRBJ1-2; D is unclear. V lost 5 bases and J lost 6, with 19 bases in between. The CDR3 is 15 residues long. The germline V gene has CDR1 SGHVS and CDR2 FQNEAQ. The CDR3 region is CASSPASSESDGYTF. In nucleotides, the CDR3 is TGTGCCAGCAGCCCCGCCTCGTCGGAATCGGATGGCTACACCTTC.

This clonotype was counted at least ten times. This chain uses TRBV6-5 with TRBJ1-1; D is uncertain. Deletions cut 4 bases from V and 5 bases from J, with 14 bases between. The CDR3 runs 14 residues. Germline CDR1 reads MNHEY; CDR2 reads SVGAGI. The CDR3 is CASSSLGGSTEAFF. Here the CDR3 DNA reads TGTGCCAGCAGTTCATTGGGAGGGTCGACTGAAGCTTTCTTT.

This clonotype was counted at least ten times. The CDR3 region is CASSVDAGLYGYTF. Here the CDR3 DNA reads TGTGCCAGTAGTGTGGACGCGGGCCTCTATGGCTACACCTTC. This chain links TRBV19 with TRBJ1-2, with D uncertain. Germline loops: CDR1 LNHDA, CDR2 SQIVND (reference sequence). The CDR3 spans 14 residues. Deletions cut 5 bases from V and 4 bases from J, with 14 bases between.

The table lists this clonotype with many counts. The chain carries TRBV12-5 and TRBJ1-2; D unresolved. The CDR3 is made up of 13 amino acids. Germline CDR1 is LGHNT and CDR2 is FRNRAP. Between the trimmed V and J ends, which lost 2 bases and 5 bases, there was a span of 9 bases. DNA for the CDR3: TGTGCTAGTGGTTTGCTGCAGGCTTATGGCTACACCTTC. It specifies CASGLLQAYGYTF.

This clonotype was counted many times. The chain joins TRBV6-5 to TRBJ2-7; 9 nucleotides align to TRBD1. This CDR3 contains 16 residues. V lost 0 bases and J lost 3; bases outside the gene matches: 6. Germline V gives CDR1 MNHEY, CDR2 SVGAGI. CDR3 loop: CASSYSGGTGIYEQYF. For the CDR3, the DNA is TGTGCCAGCAGTTACTCGGGGGGGACAGGGATCTACGAGCAGTACTTC.

This clonotype appeared many times. The V call is TRBV19, the J call TRBJ1-1; 7 nucleotides match TRBD1. Germline lookup yields CDR1 LNHDA and CDR2 SQIVND (reference sequence). Trimming took 5 bases from V and 0 from J; bases not matched to a gene: 9. The CDR3 contains 16 residues. Written as DNA, the CDR3 is TGTGCCAGTAGTGCTCCGGGGGGACAGCTGAACACTGAAGCTTTCTTT. As protein: CASSAPGGQLNTEAFF.

This clonotype was seen a few times. This chain connects TRBV27 to TRBJ1-1; D is undetermined. Germline values: CDR1 MNHEY, CDR2 SMNVEV (reference sequence). Between the trimmed V and J ends, which lost 4 bases and 7 bases, there was a span of 10 bases. The CDR3 sequence is 12 residues long. CDR3 DNA: TGTGCCAGCAGTTCTGGACGCCATGAAGCTTTCTTT. The encoded protein is CASSSGRHEAFF.

This clonotype was counted at least ten times. This sequence joins TRBV9 and TRBJ2-7; D may be TRBD1 (6 bases). This CDR3 has 14 amino acids. Germline V gene lookup returns CDR1 SGDLS and CDR2 YYNGEE. V lost 4 bases to trimming and J lost 3 bases, with 14 bases between them. CDR3 nucleotides: TGTGCCAGCAGCCCAAGTGGGGACAACTACGAGCAGTACTTC. Residues: CASSPSGDNYEQYF.

This clonotype appeared many times. V usage is TRBV7-2 and J usage is TRBJ1-2; D unresolved. Trimming removed 2 bases from V and 2 bases from J, with 12 bases in between. The CDR3 is made up of 15 amino acids. Germline assignment: CDR1 SGHTA and CDR2 FQGNSA. The chain's CDR3 is CASSLYFGGNYGYTF. In DNA form, the CDR3 reads TGTGCCAGCAGCTTATATTTCGGAGGGAACTATGGCTACACCTTC. The full variable domain, with the rest looked up from reference TRBV7-2 and TRBJ1-2, is GAGVSQSPSNKVTEKGKDVELRCDPISGHTALYWYRQSLGQGLEFLIYFQGNSAPDKSGLPSDRFSAERTGGSVSTLTIQRTQQEDSAVYLCASSLYFGGNYGYTFGSGTRLTVV.

The V gene is TRBV11-1, the J gene TRBJ1-1; D call uncertain. The CDR3 consists of 14 residues. V gave up 1 base and J gave up 6 bases, with 12 bases separating them. Germline CDR1 SGHAT, CDR2 FQDESV (reference sequence). The CDR3: CASSLGGFQAEAFF. The CDR3, as DNA: TGTGCCAGCAGCTTAGGAGGATTCCAGGCTGAAGCTTTCTTT.

In its sample, this clonotype was seen a few times. The rearrangement uses TRBV5-1 and TRBJ1-2; 9 bases map to TRBD1. The junction had 10 bases not matched to a gene; V was cut back by 4 bases and J by 6 bases. Germline values: CDR1 SGHRS, CDR2 YFSETQ. This CDR3 is built from 15 residues. The CDR3 is CASSGTRDRANGYTF. CDR3 DNA: TGCGCCAGCAGCGGAACCCGGGACAGGGCAAATGGCTACACCTTC. Filled out from reference TRBV5-1 and TRBJ1-2, the complete variable domain reads KAGVTQTPRYLIKTRGQQVTLSCSPISGHRSVSWYQQTPGQGLQFLFEYFSETQRNKGNFPGRFSGRQFSNSRSEMNVSTLELGDSALYLCASSGTRDRANGYTFGSGTRLTVV.

This clonotype was recorded many times. The chain combines TRBV20-1 with TRBJ2-5, with D tentatively TRBD1 (7 bases). Trimming took off 3 bases at V and 2 bases at J, with 10 bases between the two ends. CDR1 is DFQATT, CDR2 SNEGSKA, per germline (reference sequence). CDR3 length equals 13 residues. The CDR3 sequence is CSARRDSQETQYF. CDR3 nucleotides: TGCAGTGCTAGGCGGGACAGTCAAGAGACCCAGTACTTC.

This clonotype was picked up many times. V gene TRBV4-2 combines with J gene TRBJ1-1; D is undetermined. Trimming removed 3 bases from V and 5 bases from J, with 13 bases in between. Germline lookup yields CDR1 LGHNA and CDR2 YNFKEQ. The CDR3 totals 14 residues. The CDR3: CASSQGGPGTEAFF. CDR3 in DNA: TGTGCCAGCAGCCAGGGAGGTCCGGGAACTGAAGCTTTCTTT.

The genes are TRBV3-1 and TRBJ2-4; D might be TRBD1 (5 bases). The CDR3 contains 17 residues. The germline V gene encodes CDR1 LGHDT and CDR2 YNNKEL (reference sequence). V lost 1 base to trimming and J lost 3 bases, with 16 bases between them. This chain's CDR3 is CASSQGTIYQGKNIQYF. Written as DNA, the CDR3 is TGTGCCAGCAGCCAAGGAACCATTTACCAGGGCAAAAACATTCAGTACTTC.